This TCR beta chain was recorded in a study of T cell repertoires in aging, cancer and after chemotherapy. On the study more broadly: The full dataset contained several million TCR reads. Study-wide findings and caveats: No conclusions about immunological memory after chemotherapy can be drawn from the repertoire data. Age-matched healthy donors had significantly more diverse, less clonal blood TCR repertoires than untreated cancer patients. Rebound thymic output was suggested by rising median generation probability during chemotherapy in each cancer cohort.

TRB rearrangements spanning V, D and J were amplified using mixed TRB-A/B primers. TCRdb passed the multiplex PCR reads through MiXCR, listing each CDR3 protein once. The sample has about 15,000 distinct CDR3 sequences; over 45% are singletons. The template was genomic DNA from peripheral blood, not RNA. Remarks on this clonotype: Its cognate antigen is unknown.

Looked up from germline, CDR1 is SGHDN and CDR2 is FVKESK. The V and J ends lost 4 bases and 11 bases respectively, with 18 bases between them. There are 13 residues in the CDR3. This receptor was identified in a human donor in good health. V and J are TRBV14 and TRBJ2-7; maybe TRBD1 (5 bases). Sequenced material: blood. For the CDR3, the DNA is TGTGCCAGCAGCCTTACCGAGACAGAGTGTGAGTACTTC. Its translation is CASSLTETECEYF.